This T cell receptor (beta chain) was captured in a study of CD8 T cells in ankylosing spondylitis. Overall study results and limits: For ankylosing spondylitis blood, a TCR beta motif of seven to nine highly homologous variants appeared characteristic. Reactive arthritis synovial fluid and blood previously showed some of these motif variants.

TCRdb re-called the 5' RACE reads with MiXCR, one entry per CDR3 protein. The sample includes about 440,000 distinct CDR3 sequences, about a sixth seen only once; the top ten take approximately 0.93%. This clonotype appeared a few times. The antigen is undetermined. The CDR3 consists of 13 residues. The germline V gene has CDR1 DFQATT and CDR2 SNEGSKA (reference sequence). V lost 3 bases and J 0 bases, leaving 6 bases between the germline ends. This chain links TRBV20-1 with TRBJ1-3, with a possible D match to TRBD1 (5 bases). The sample consisted of blood, either unsorted or a sorted T cell fraction (not recorded which). This clonotype originated in a male donor with ankylosing spondylitis. The CDR3 nucleotides read TGCAGTGCTAGGACAGCCTCTGGAAACACCATATATTTT. Amino acids: CSARTASGNTIYF.